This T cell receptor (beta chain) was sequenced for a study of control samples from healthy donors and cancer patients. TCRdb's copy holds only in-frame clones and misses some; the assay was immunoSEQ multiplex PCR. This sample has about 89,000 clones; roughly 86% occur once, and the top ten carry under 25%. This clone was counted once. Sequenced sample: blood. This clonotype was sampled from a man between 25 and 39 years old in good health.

CDR3 region: CASSQRGGAGVGGYTF. CDR3 nucleotides: TGCGCCAGCAGCCAAAGGGGTGGGGCAGGGGTAGGCGGCTACACCTTC. This chain uses TRBV4-1 with TRBJ1-2; possibly TRBD1 for D (6 bases). CDR3 length: 16 residues. In germline, CDR1 is MGHRA, CDR2 YSYEKL. Trimming removed 2 bases at V and 8 bases at J, with 21 bases between.